Listed below are T cell receptor beta chains from one sample, sequenced in a study of tumor-infiltrating lymphocytes in oesophageal squamous cell carcinoma. TCRdb recomputed calls from the PCR reads with MiXCR, one row per CDR3 protein. The sample includes about 21,000 distinct CDR3 sequences, approximately 40% of them seen just once. The sequencing sample was made of normal esophageal tissue next to the tumor. These receptors all stem from a male donor with esophageal squamous cell carcinoma. Each CDR3 is given with its conserved first and last residue. A D gene is named only where the DNA matches it firmly. The size entry is marked missing in some rows and otherwise reads once, few, many or a size class.

d_call: TRBD1; clone_size: -; v_call: TRBV7-3; j_call: TRBJ2-7; cdr3_nt: TGTGCCAGCAGCTCCACAGGGGTAGGGGAGCAGTACTTC; cdr3_aa: CASSSTGVGEQYF
d_call: -; clone_size: -; v_call: TRBV7-6; j_call: TRBJ2-1; cdr3_nt: TGTGCCAGCAGCTTAAGAGCAGACCGGTACAATGAGCAGTTCTTC; cdr3_aa: CASSLRADRYNEQFF
d_call: -; clone_size: -; v_call: TRBV28; j_call: TRBJ1-2; cdr3_nt: TGTGCCAGCAACCCTCCCCCAGGGGTAGGCTACACCTTC; cdr3_aa: CASNPPPGVGYTF
d_call: -; clone_size: many; v_call: TRBV5-4; j_call: TRBJ2-1; cdr3_nt: TGTGCCAGCAGCTTTGATCAAACCGGCAATGAGCAGTTCTTC; cdr3_aa: CASSFDQTGNEQFF
d_call: TRBD2; clone_size: -; v_call: TRBV7-2; j_call: TRBJ2-3; cdr3_nt: TGTGCCAGCAGCTCCCAACCGGGACTAGTGACGGATACGCAGTATTTT; cdr3_aa: CASSSQPGLVTDTQYF
d_call: TRBD2; clone_size: few; v_call: TRBV12-3/TRBV12-4; j_call: TRBJ2-1; cdr3_nt: TGTGCCAGCAGTTCCCTGACTAGCGGGAGAAATGAGCAGTTCTTC; cdr3_aa: CASSSLTSGRNEQFF
d_call: -; clone_size: medium-sized; v_call: TRBV7-2; j_call: TRBJ2-7; cdr3_nt: TGTGCCAGCAGCTCGGAGGGAGGACAGCTCTACGAGCAGTACTTC; cdr3_aa: CASSSEGGQLYEQYF
d_call: -; clone_size: many; v_call: TRBV6-2/TRBV6-3; j_call: TRBJ2-7; cdr3_nt: TGTGCCAGCACTCGTATAGACAGCTCCTACGAGCAGTACTTC; cdr3_aa: CASTRIDSSYEQYF
d_call: -; clone_size: -; v_call: TRBV12-3/TRBV12-4; j_call: TRBJ2-7; cdr3_nt: TGTGCCAGCAGTTTTGCGTCCCCCTCCCTCTACGAGCAGTACTTC; cdr3_aa: CASSFASPSLYEQYF
d_call: TRBD1; clone_size: many; v_call: TRBV6-1; j_call: TRBJ2-7; cdr3_nt: TGTGCCAGCAGTCCACTGATCCCGGGACAGGGAAGCTCCTACGAGCAGTACTTC; cdr3_aa: CASSPLIPGQGSSYEQYF
d_call: -; clone_size: -; v_call: TRBV10-3; j_call: TRBJ1-1; cdr3_nt: TGTGCCATCAGTGAGTTGAGTGACCAAGAAGCTTTCTTT; cdr3_aa: CAISELSDQEAFF
d_call: -; clone_size: medium-sized; v_call: TRBV6-1; j_call: TRBJ2-2; cdr3_nt: TGTGCCAGCAGTGAATGGAACACCGGGGAGCTGTTTTTT; cdr3_aa: CASSEWNTGELFF
d_call: -; clone_size: many; v_call: TRBV28; j_call: TRBJ2-7; cdr3_nt: TGTGCCAGCAGTTTTCGCTTTGGGGGGAACTCCTACGAGCAGTACTTC; cdr3_aa: CASSFRFGGNSYEQYF
d_call: -; clone_size: medium-sized; v_call: TRBV10-3; j_call: TRBJ2-2; cdr3_nt: TGTGCCATCAGTGAGTCGAGGCAGCGCTTGGGCACCGGGGAGCTGTTTTTT; cdr3_aa: CAISESRQRLGTGELFF
d_call: -; clone_size: -; v_call: TRBV10-2; j_call: TRBJ2-5; cdr3_nt: TGCGCCAGCAGCAGTGTGGGGGAGCAGTACTTC; cdr3_aa: CASSSVGEQYF
d_call: TRBD1; clone_size: many; v_call: TRBV28; j_call: TRBJ2-7; cdr3_nt: TGTGCCAGCACCGACAGGGTCGACTACGAGCAGTACTTC; cdr3_aa: CASTDRVDYEQYF
d_call: -; clone_size: many; v_call: TRBV12-3/TRBV12-4; j_call: TRBJ1-2; cdr3_nt: TGTGCCAGCAGTCCACACGACGGTAGCTATGGCTACACCTTC; cdr3_aa: CASSPHDGSYGYTF
d_call: -; clone_size: many; v_call: TRBV4-1; j_call: TRBJ1-1; cdr3_nt: TGCGCCAGCAGCCAAGGCAGTGAAGCTTTCTTT; cdr3_aa: CASSQGSEAFF
d_call: TRBD1; clone_size: -; v_call: TRBV7-4; j_call: TRBJ2-2; cdr3_nt: TGTGCCAGCAGCTCGGACAGGGGGAGAGCCGACACCGGGGAGCTGTTTTTT; cdr3_aa: CASSSDRGRADTGELFF
d_call: -; clone_size: -; v_call: TRBV11-2; j_call: TRBJ2-3; cdr3_nt: TGTGCCAGCAGCTTAATAGGGCGACAATGGAGTAGCACAGATACGCAGTATTTT; cdr3_aa: CASSLIGRQWSSTDTQYF
d_call: -; clone_size: -; v_call: TRBV7-4; j_call: TRBJ2-3; cdr3_nt: TGTGCCAGCAGCTACGGTAACGGCCCCACAGATACGCAGTATTTT; cdr3_aa: CASSYGNGPTDTQYF
d_call: TRBD2; clone_size: few; v_call: TRBV7-8; j_call: TRBJ2-3; cdr3_nt: TGTGCCAGCAGCGGCTGGACTAGCCATACCACAGATACGCAGTATTTT; cdr3_aa: CASSGWTSHTTDTQYF
d_call: -; clone_size: many; v_call: TRBV19; j_call: TRBJ2-3; cdr3_nt: TGTGCCCACATAGACAGCACAGATACGCAGTATTTT; cdr3_aa: CAHIDSTDTQYF
d_call: TRBD1; clone_size: -; v_call: TRBV27; j_call: TRBJ2-7; cdr3_nt: TGTGCCAGTTGGGACAGCGCCTACGAGCAGTACTTC; cdr3_aa: CASWDSAYEQYF
d_call: -; clone_size: many; v_call: TRBV19; j_call: TRBJ2-2; cdr3_nt: TGTGCCAGTAGTGGGGTGGTCGGAAGGAGCACCGGGGAGCTGTTTTTT; cdr3_aa: CASSGVVGRSTGELFF
d_call: TRBD1; clone_size: many; v_call: TRBV20-1; j_call: TRBJ2-5; cdr3_nt: TGCAGTGCTAGAGCAGGGGGCGGGAAAGAGACCCAGTACTTC; cdr3_aa: CSARAGGGKETQYF
d_call: TRBD2; clone_size: -; v_call: TRBV10-3; j_call: TRBJ2-1; cdr3_nt: TGTGCCACAGAAGGGACTAGCGGGGGAGATGAGCAGTTCTTC; cdr3_aa: CATEGTSGGDEQFF
d_call: TRBD2; clone_size: many; v_call: TRBV28; j_call: TRBJ2-1; cdr3_nt: TGTGCCAGCAGTTTATCTTGGACTAGCGGGAGGTTCTCCTACAATGAGCAGTTCTTC; cdr3_aa: CASSLSWTSGRFSYNEQFF
d_call: TRBD1; clone_size: -; v_call: TRBV7-2; j_call: TRBJ1-1; cdr3_nt: TGTGCCAGCAGCTTTTTTACAGGGGTGAGAACTGAAGCTTTCTTT; cdr3_aa: CASSFFTGVRTEAFF
d_call: TRBD2; clone_size: -; v_call: TRBV7-9; j_call: TRBJ2-5; cdr3_nt: TGTGCCAGCAACCCTCAGGACGGGAGGTCTAGCGGCTCCTACAATGAGCAGTACTTC; cdr3_aa: CASNPQDGRSSGSYNEQYF
d_call: -; clone_size: -; v_call: TRBV7-4; j_call: TRBJ2-6; cdr3_nt: TGTGCCAGCAGCTTAGGTGAGGTAGGGGCCAACGTCCTGACTTTC; cdr3_aa: CASSLGEVGANVLTF
d_call: -; clone_size: once; v_call: TRBV6-8; j_call: TRBJ2-5; cdr3_nt: TGTGCCACCGTAGAAAGGGAGACCCAGTACTTC; cdr3_aa: CATVERETQYF
d_call: -; clone_size: many; v_call: TRBV12-3/TRBV12-4; j_call: TRBJ1-5; cdr3_nt: TGTGCCAGTGTGCAGGCACTTAGCAATCAGCCCCAGCATTTT; cdr3_aa: CASVQALSNQPQHF
d_call: -; clone_size: medium-sized; v_call: TRBV6-1; j_call: TRBJ2-6; cdr3_nt: TGTGCCAGCAGTAGGCGTCCTGGGGCCAACGTCCTGACTTTC; cdr3_aa: CASSRRPGANVLTF
d_call: -; clone_size: few; v_call: TRBV6-6; j_call: TRBJ2-7; cdr3_nt: TGTGCCAGCAGTTACTCGATCCCGAACGGGTACGAGCAGTACTTC; cdr3_aa: CASSYSIPNGYEQYF
d_call: -; clone_size: once; v_call: TRBV6-5; j_call: TRBJ2-7; cdr3_nt: TGTGCCAGCAGCTCACCAGCCTACGAGCAGTACTTC; cdr3_aa: CASSSPAYEQYF
d_call: -; clone_size: few; v_call: TRBV18; j_call: TRBJ2-1; cdr3_nt: TGTGCCAGCTCACTTTCTCCGGGAGAGAACAATGAGCAGTTCTTC; cdr3_aa: CASSLSPGENNEQFF
d_call: -; clone_size: many; v_call: TRBV28; j_call: TRBJ2-7; cdr3_nt: TGTGCCAGCAGTTTGTGGGGGAACTTCTACGAGCAGTACTTC; cdr3_aa: CASSLWGNFYEQYF
d_call: -; clone_size: large; v_call: TRBV7-2; j_call: TRBJ2-1; cdr3_nt: TGTGCCAGCAGCTTAGACAGCGGACCCTACAATGAGCAGTTCTTC; cdr3_aa: CASSLDSGPYNEQFF
d_call: -; clone_size: -; v_call: TRBV7-2; j_call: TRBJ1-5; cdr3_nt: TGTGCCAGCAGCTTATCTTGGGTCAGCAATCAGCCCCAGCATTTT; cdr3_aa: CASSLSWVSNQPQHF
d_call: -; clone_size: -; v_call: TRBV7-6; j_call: TRBJ2-3; cdr3_nt: TGTGCTAGCAGCTATCATAGCTCAGATACGCAGTATTTT; cdr3_aa: CASSYHSSDTQYF
d_call: -; clone_size: -; v_call: TRBV9; j_call: TRBJ2-2; cdr3_nt: TGTGCCAGCAGCGTAGACCGAGTGAACACCGGGGAGCTGTTTTTT; cdr3_aa: CASSVDRVNTGELFF
d_call: TRBD2; clone_size: few; v_call: TRBV7-6; j_call: TRBJ2-1; cdr3_nt: TGTGCCAGCAGCACCAGTAGCGGGGGGCAGTTCTTC; cdr3_aa: CASSTSSGGQFF
d_call: TRBD2; clone_size: -; v_call: TRBV7-8; j_call: TRBJ2-2; cdr3_nt: TGTGCCAGCAGCGAGAGGACTAGCGGGAGGTTACACGGGGAGCTGTTTTTT; cdr3_aa: CASSERTSGRLHGELFF
d_call: -; clone_size: -; v_call: TRBV6-6; j_call: TRBJ1-4; cdr3_nt: TGTGCCAGCAGGAGGTTGAGCACCAGTCCTGAAAAACTGTTTTTT; cdr3_aa: CASRRLSTSPEKLFF
d_call: -; clone_size: -; v_call: TRBV7-4; j_call: TRBJ1-4; cdr3_nt: TGTGCCAGCAGCTCCGGGCCATCTGGGGCAGAAAAACTGTTTTTT; cdr3_aa: CASSSGPSGAEKLFF
d_call: -; clone_size: many; v_call: TRBV6-1; j_call: TRBJ1-6; cdr3_nt: TGTGCCAGCAGCGGGACGGCCCTTAAACCCCTCCACTTT; cdr3_aa: CASSGTALKPLHF
d_call: -; clone_size: many; v_call: TRBV5-1; j_call: TRBJ1-4; cdr3_nt: TGCGCCAGCAGCTTGGATGCCTCGAGCAGTAGGTTTTTT; cdr3_aa: CASSLDASSSRFF
d_call: -; clone_size: few; v_call: TRBV7-2; j_call: TRBJ1-5; cdr3_nt: TGTGCCAGCAGCTTAGTGGCAGGAGAGGATCAGCCCCAGCATTTT; cdr3_aa: CASSLVAGEDQPQHF
d_call: -; clone_size: many; v_call: TRBV7-8; j_call: TRBJ2-7; cdr3_nt: TGTGCCAGCAGAACAGGACCCTACGAGCAGTACTTC; cdr3_aa: CASRTGPYEQYF
d_call: -; clone_size: many; v_call: TRBV6-1; j_call: TRBJ2-3; cdr3_nt: TGTGCCAGCAGCCCACCGGGGGCCCAGGGGCTAGCGGGCACAGATACGCAGTATTTT; cdr3_aa: CASSPPGAQGLAGTDTQYF
d_call: TRBD2; clone_size: few; v_call: TRBV14; j_call: TRBJ2-3; cdr3_nt: TGTGCCAGCAGCCCCGGGACTAGCATCACAGATACGCAGTATTTT; cdr3_aa: CASSPGTSITDTQYF
d_call: -; clone_size: many; v_call: TRBV27; j_call: TRBJ1-2; cdr3_nt: TGTGCCAGCAGTCCTCCCGGGGCAAGGTATGGCTACACCTTC; cdr3_aa: CASSPPGARYGYTF
d_call: TRBD1; clone_size: few; v_call: TRBV7-2; j_call: TRBJ2-5; cdr3_nt: TGTGCCAGCAGCGCCTACAGGGGGCGCGGTCTAGAGACCCAGTACTTC; cdr3_aa: CASSAYRGRGLETQYF
d_call: TRBD1; clone_size: many; v_call: TRBV28; j_call: TRBJ1-1; cdr3_nt: TGTGCCAGCAGTCAAAACCAGGGGACAGCGCAAGCTTTCTTT; cdr3_aa: CASSQNQGTAQAFF
d_call: -; clone_size: -; v_call: TRBV12-3/TRBV12-4; j_call: TRBJ2-5; cdr3_nt: TGTGCCAGCAGTTTGCCAGAGACCCAAGAGACCCAGTACTTC; cdr3_aa: CASSLPETQETQYF
d_call: -; clone_size: medium-sized; v_call: TRBV6-1; j_call: TRBJ2-1; cdr3_nt: TGTGCCAGCAGCCCTGATACCAGTTCTGAGTTCTTC; cdr3_aa: CASSPDTSSEFF
d_call: -; clone_size: large; v_call: TRBV7-2; j_call: TRBJ2-5; cdr3_nt: TGTGCCAGCAGCTTAGCACCCCGTTCCGGGGGCCAGTACTTC; cdr3_aa: CASSLAPRSGGQYF
d_call: -; clone_size: many; v_call: TRBV12-3/TRBV12-4; j_call: TRBJ1-5; cdr3_nt: TGTGCCAGCAGTCGGTCAACAAATCAGCCCCAGCATTTT; cdr3_aa: CASSRSTNQPQHF